Shown below are 10 T cell receptor beta chains from a single sample sequenced in a study of cytomegalovirus exposure and HLA in healthy donors. Only in-frame clones appear in the TCRdb table, and some are missing; sequencing was by immunoSEQ multiplex PCR. The repertoire includes some 150,000 clones, 80% to 90% of them detected once, and about 9.9% sits in the top ten. The sample was PBMCs. The source is a woman between 18 and 29 years old in good health and CMV-seropositive.

This chain uses TRBV28 with TRBJ2-7; D possibly corresponds to TRBD2 (7 bases). This CDR3 is built from 16 residues. CDR1 and CDR2 (germline): MDHEN, SYDVKM. With 3 bases removed from V and 0 bases from J, the gap between germline ends came to 15 bases. CDR3 nucleotide sequence: TGTGCCAGCAGTTTTTGGGAGGGGGAGAGCTCCTACGAGCAGTACTTC. Its translation is CASSFWEGESSYEQYF.

This rearrangement joins TRBV7-9 to TRBJ2-3; D possibly corresponds to TRBD1 (6 bases). This CDR3 comprises 15 residues. Germline values: CDR1 SEHNR, CDR2 FQNEAQ (reference sequence). The ends were cut back, 5 bases at V and 4 bases at J, with 16 bases in the middle. CDR3 in amino acids: CASSPYTSGADTQYF. CDR3 coding DNA: TGTGCCAGCAGCCCCTACACCTCAGGGGCAGATACGCAGTATTTT.

The chain is built from TRBV30 and TRBJ2-7; TRBD2 might be the D (5 bases). The germline V gene has CDR1 GTSNPN and CDR2 SVGIG (reference sequence). This CDR3 comprises 12 residues. V lost 0 bases and J lost 2, with 5 bases in between. CDR3 residues: CAWSVLAYEQYF. Here the CDR3 DNA reads TGTGCCTGGAGTGTACTAGCCTACGAGCAGTACTTC. The whole variable domain, remainder taken from reference TRBV30 and TRBJ2-7, is SQTIHQWPATLVQPVGSPLSLECTVEGTSNPNLYWYRQAAGRGLQLLFYSVGIGQISSEVPQNLSASRPQDRQFILSSKKLLLSDSGFYLCAWSVLAYEQYFGPGTRLTVT.

The chain recombines TRBV19 with TRBJ1-5; D possibly corresponds to TRBD1 (6 bases). The germline V gene encodes CDR1 LNHDA and CDR2 SQIVND (reference sequence). The CDR3 is 16 residues long. V was clipped by 2 bases and J by 0 bases, with 11 bases between them. DNA for the CDR3: TGTGCCAGTAGTATATCGCGGGGGGCTAGCAATCAGCCCCAGCATTTT. Protein sequence: CASSISRGASNQPQHF.

The chain recombines TRBV27 with TRBJ2-7, with D unresolved. The CDR3 consists of 13 residues. The germline V and J ends were trimmed by 2 bases and 2 bases, with 7 bases remaining between them. Germline V gene sequence: CDR1 MNHEY, CDR2 SMNVEV (reference sequence). Here the CDR3 reads CASSLTPAYEQYF. Written as DNA, the CDR3 is TGTGCCAGCAGTTTAACGCCAGCCTACGAGCAGTACTTC.

V is TRBV6-1 and J is TRBJ2-1; perhaps TRBD2 as D (7 bases). This CDR3 has 15 amino acids. In germline, CDR1 is MNHNS, CDR2 SASEGT. The V end was cut by 10 bases, the J end by 1 base, with 17 bases between. The CDR3 DNA reads as TGTGCCATCTCAGGGAGGGGGATGTCCTACAATGAGCAGTTCTTC. It translates to CAISGRGMSYNEQFF.

J is TRBJ2-1 and V is TRBV5-1; TRBD2 matches 10 bases. Germline values: CDR1 SGHRS, CDR2 YFSETQ. V was clipped by 4 bases and J by 7 bases; unmatched bases: 8. The CDR3 contains 15 residues. The CDR3 reads CASSTLAGGWNEQFF. The CDR3 coding sequence is TGCGCCAGCAGCACCTTAGCGGGGGGCTGGAATGAGCAGTTCTTC.

The chain carries TRBV11-3 and TRBJ2-2, with a tentative D call TRBD1 (6 bases). CDR3 length: 15 amino acids. Trimming stripped 3 bases from V and 2 bases from J, with 10 bases between. Per germline, CDR1 SGHNT and CDR2 YENEEA. For the CDR3, the DNA is TGTGCCAGCAGCTTCACCAGGGGAAACACCGGGGAGCTGTTTTTT. Its protein is CASSFTRGNTGELFF.

The chain joins TRBV28 to TRBJ1-2; the match to TRBD1 covers 10 bases. With 7 bases clipped from V and 4 bases from J, the junction kept 9 bases outside the gene matches. Per germline, CDR1 MDHEN and CDR2 SYDVKM. CDR3 length: 15 amino acids. The DNA for the CDR3 is TGTGCCAGCACAGGACAGGGGGGCAGTGGCTATGGCTACACCTTC. It yields the protein CASTGQGGSGYGYTF.

As concerns this clone: One end of the junction fails to match germline, which may point to a read error. The chain employs TRBV27 and TRBJ2-3, with 8 bases aligning to TRBD2. In germline, CDR1 is MNHEY, CDR2 SMNVEV (reference sequence). CDR3 length: 12 residues. The CDR3 reads CASSLEGGTSSF. In DNA, the CDR3 is TGTGCCAGCAGCCTCGAGGGGGGGACTAGTAGTTTT.